This T cell receptor beta chain originates from a study of cytomegalovirus exposure and HLA in healthy donors. A multiplex PCR was run with 60 Vbeta primers and 13 Jbeta primers. Using immunoSEQ multiplex PCR, the repertoire was profiled, and TCRdb retains in-frame clones only, with some absent. The table shows about 100,000 clones, with about 70% occurring only once. The TCR was taken from a man in his forties or fifties in good health and CMV-seropositive. Material: PBMCs.

CDR3 amino acids: CASSQGQGHSNEKLFF. The CDR3 region has the DNA TGTGCCAGCAGCCAGGGACAGGGGCATAGTAATGAAAAACTGTTTTTT. The chain combines TRBV13 with TRBJ1-4; TRBD1 agrees at 10 bases. CDR1 is PRHDT and CDR2 is FYEKMQ in the germline V gene (reference sequence). Trimming cost V 5 bases and J 4 bases; bases outside gene matches: 7. CDR3 length: 16 amino acids.